These T cell receptor beta chains were read from a single sample in a study of neoadjuvant anti-PD-1 for oral cavity cancer. Libraries were prepared by immunoSEQ multiplex PCR; TCRdb keeps only in-frame clonotypes and omits some of them. The data contain about 14,000 clones, nearly 75% of them singletons. The material was PBMCs, obtained after nivolumab (anti-PD-1) treatment. These receptors all come from a person between 40 and 80 years old with oral cavity squamous cell carcinoma. The CDR3 runs from the conserved cysteine through the conserved F or W. The order of the fields is V gene, clone size, J gene, D gene, CDR3 protein, CDR3 DNA. A D gene is named only where the DNA matches it firmly. A clone size is listed for some rows: how often the clone was seen (once, few, many), or a class if it is expanded.

V: TRBV9
size: -
J: TRBJ1-3
D: -
CDR3: CASSLGQNSGNTIYF
DNA: TGTGCCAGCAGCTTAGGACAGAACTCTGGAAACACCATATATTTT

V: TRBV27
size: -
J: TRBJ1-4
D: -
CDR3: CASSRSLREKLFF
DNA: TGTGCCAGCAGCCGCTCGCTCAGAGAAAAACTGTTTTTT

V: TRBV27
size: once
J: TRBJ2-3
D: TRBD2
CDR3: CASLQGAGGSDTQYF
DNA: TGTGCCAGCCTTCAAGGGGCGGGAGGGTCGGATACGCAGTATTTT

V: TRBV5-1
size: -
J: TRBJ2-7
D: -
CDR3: CASSLARRTLLPYEQYF
DNA: TGCGCCAGCAGCTTGGCCCGCAGGACGCTTCTCCCCTACGAGCAGTACTTC

V: TRBV7-9
size: -
J: TRBJ2-2
D: TRBD1
CDR3: CASSRGTGGAFGELFF
DNA: TGTGCCAGCAGCCGAGGGACAGGGGGCGCGTTCGGGGAGCTGTTTTTT

V: TRBV10-1
size: -
J: TRBJ2-2
D: TRBD1
CDR3: CASSDSYRGSKSGTGELFF
DNA: TGCGCCAGCAGTGATTCGTACAGGGGGTCGAAAAGTGGGACCGGGGAGCTGTTTTTT

V: TRBV2
size: -
J: TRBJ1-1
D: TRBD1
CDR3: CASIAGQGIRMNTEAFF
DNA: TGTGCCAGCATTGCGGGACAGGGTATTCGTATGAACACTGAAGCTTTCTTT

V: TRBV13
size: -
J: TRBJ1-2
D: -
CDR3: CASSLRFSNYGYTF
DNA: TGTGCCAGCAGCTTACGGTTCTCTAACTATGGCTACACCTTC

V: TRBV5-8
size: -
J: TRBJ1-5
D: -
CDR3: CASSLVQLNWVYSNQPQHF
DNA: TGTGCCAGCAGCTTGGTACAGTTGAATTGGGTTTATAGCAATCAGCCCCAGCATTTT

V: TRBV6-6
size: once
J: TRBJ1-1
D: TRBD1
CDR3: CASSTPSGQGTGSFF
DNA: TGTGCCAGCAGCACCCCAAGCGGACAGGGGACTGGTTCTTTCTTT

V: TRBV7-3
size: -
J: TRBJ2-1
D: -
CDR3: CASSHDRFYNEQFF
DNA: TGTGCCAGCAGCCACGACAGATTCTACAATGAGCAGTTCTTC